The 30 T cell receptor beta chains listed next were all sequenced from one sample in a study of cytomegalovirus exposure and HLA in healthy donors. The PCR had 60 Vbeta and 13 Jbeta primers. The repertoire was sequenced with immunoSEQ multiplex PCR; TCRdb's copy has only in-frame clones and lacks some. The sample yields 150,000 to 200,000 clones, 70% to 90% seen once. Specimen: PBMCs. The receptors stem from a man between 18 and 35 years old in good health and CMV-seropositive.

This clone was observed once. Other DNA sequences of this sample code for an identical CDR3. CDR3 amino acids: CASSLEQVGPFGTDTQYF. The CDR3 nucleotides read TGCGCCAGCAGCTTGGAACAGGTTGGGCCGTTTGGCACAGATACGCAGTATTTT. V is TRBV5-1 and J is TRBJ2-3; TRBD1 might be the D (5 bases). V was clipped by 0 bases and J by 1 base, with 18 bases between them. This CDR3 has 18 amino acids. In germline, CDR1 is SGHRS, CDR2 YFSETQ. The full variable domain, rest sourced from reference TRBV5-1 and TRBJ2-3, is KAGVTQTPRYLIKTRGQQVTLSCSPISGHRSVSWYQQTPGQGLQFLFEYFSETQRNKGNFPGRFSGRQFSNSRSEMNVSTLELGDSALYLCASSLEQVGPFGTDTQYFGPGTRLTVL.

V gene TRBV28 combines with J gene TRBJ2-5; 7 bases line up with TRBD1. The J call is doubtful: the DNA matches TRBJ2-7 better. CDR1 and CDR2 (germline): MDHEN, SYDVKM. The CDR3 is 14 amino acids. The CDR3 reads CASRDRALWYEQYF. The CDR3 DNA reads TGTGCCAGCAGAGACAGGGCATTATGGTACGAGCAGTACTTC.

This chain links TRBV6-6 with TRBJ1-1; D may be TRBD1 (5 bases). CDR3 size: 12 residues. Germline lookup yields CDR1 MNHNY and CDR2 SVGAGI (reference sequence). V lost 5 bases and J 4 bases, leaving 8 bases between the germline ends. CDR3 residues: CASSQGGTEAFF. The CDR3 DNA reads as TGTGCCAGCAGTCAGGGAGGCACTGAAGCTTTCTTT.

The chain combines TRBV5-4 with TRBJ2-7; D may be TRBD1 (6 bases). V lost 4 bases and J 4 bases, leaving 12 bases between the germline ends. The CDR3 length is 13 residues. Germline CDR1 SGHNT, CDR2 YYREEE (reference sequence). The chain's CDR3 is CASSRWTAYEQYF. The CDR3 nucleotides read TGTGCCAGCAGCCGATGGACAGCGTACGAGCAGTACTTC. The whole variable domain, filled in from reference TRBV5-4 and TRBJ2-7, reads ETGVTQSPTHLIKTRGQQVTLRCSSQSGHNTVSWYQQALGQGPQFIFQYYREEENGRGNFPPRFSGLQFPNYSSELNVNALELDDSALYLCASSRWTAYEQYFGPGTRLTVT.

This sequence joins TRBV27 and TRBJ1-3; unclear D gene. The CDR3 runs to 15 residues. Germline CDR1 and CDR2: MNHEY and SMNVEV (reference sequence). V lost 6 bases and J 1 base, leaving 13 bases between the germline ends. The CDR3 loop is CASRTGRFSGNTIYF. CDR3 sequence (DNA): TGTGCCAGCAGAACGGGGAGGTTTTCTGGAAACACCATATATTTT.

The chain joins TRBV9 to TRBJ1-1; 9 nucleotides match TRBD1. The CDR3 covers 13 residues. CDR1 SGDLS and CDR2 YYNGEE come from the germline V gene. V was pared by 4 bases and J by 5 bases, with 3 bases of the junction left unmatched. CDR3 protein: CASSSGQGTEAFF. CDR3 nucleotides: TGTGCCAGCAGCTCGGGACAGGGAACTGAAGCTTTCTTT.

This sequence joins TRBV11-2 and TRBJ1-1; D not certain. V lost 1 base to trimming and J lost 1 base, with 7 bases between them. Germline V gene lookup returns CDR1 SGHAT and CDR2 FQNNGV. The length of the CDR3 is 14 residues. In nucleotides, the CDR3 is TGTGCCAGCAGCTTAGGAGGTGGGAACACTGAAGCTTTCTTT. The encoded protein is CASSLGGGNTEAFF. Supplemented by reference TRBV11-2 and TRBJ1-1, the full variable domain reads EAGVAQSPRYKIIEKRQSVAFWCNPISGHATLYWYQQILGQGPKLLIQFQNNGVVDDSQLPKDRFSAERLKGVDSTLKIQPAKLEDSAVYLCASSLGGGNTEAFFGQGTRLTVV.

The genes are TRBV6-1 and TRBJ1-5, with D possibly TRBD1 on 5 matching bases. The length of the CDR3 is 14 residues. V dropped 8 bases and J dropped 0 bases, with 11 bases sitting between them. The germline V gene encodes CDR1 MNHNS and CDR2 SASEGT. CDR3 in DNA: TGTGCCAGCTGGAGGGGCTATAGCAATCAGCCCCAGCATTTT. This translates into CASWRGYSNQPQHF.

The chain carries TRBV9 and TRBJ1-4; 10 bases fit TRBD1. The V and J ends lost 1 base and 6 bases, in that order; junction bases with no gene match: 6. The CDR3 length is 16 residues. Germline V gene lookup returns CDR1 SGDLS and CDR2 YYNGEE. CDR3 amino acids: CASSVRGDRGHEKLFF. For the CDR3, the DNA is TGTGCCAGCAGCGTACGGGGCGACAGGGGGCATGAAAAACTGTTTTTT.

A single count supports this clone. The rearrangement joins TRBV6-6 to TRBJ1-2; tentative D call: TRBD1 (5 bases). With 2 bases removed from V and 8 bases from J, the gap between germline ends came to 12 bases. CDR1 is MNHNY, CDR2 SVGAGI, per germline (reference sequence). The CDR3 has 13 amino acids. CDR3 in DNA: TGTGCCAGCAGTTACGCCAGGGCGGGGGGCTACACCTTC. Translating gives CASSYARAGGYTF.

The chain recombines TRBV6-5 with TRBJ1-1, with 7 nucleotides matching TRBD1. The CDR3 is made up of 15 amino acids. Germline V gene data show CDR1 as MNHEY and CDR2 as SVGAGI. V lost 1 base and J lost 8; bases outside the gene matches: 10. CDR3 nucleotide sequence: TGTGCCAGCAGTTACTTCGGACAGGCCGTCCAGGAAGCTTTCTTT. Protein sequence: CASSYFGQAVQEAFF.

V and J are TRBV10-2 and TRBJ1-2; 7 bases fit TRBD1. Germline CDR1 and CDR2: WSHSY and SAAADI. There are 16 residues in the CDR3. Trimming cost V 4 bases and J 6 bases; bases outside gene matches: 14. CDR3 nucleotide sequence: TGCGCCAGCAGTGTGCGGCAGGGGGAAAATGTCAATGGCTACACCTTC. It specifies CASSVRQGENVNGYTF.

This sequence joins TRBV7-8 and TRBJ2-1; 9 nucleotides line up with TRBD2. Germline V lookup: CDR1 SGHVS, CDR2 FQNEAQ. With V trimmed by 0 bases and J by 10 bases, 19 bases remained unmatched. CDR3 length: 19 amino acids. The CDR3 DNA follows: TGTGCCAGCAGCTTAGCCTTAACCTCAGCGGGGGGCACCAGAGCGGAGCAGTTCTTC. It codes for CASSLALTSAGGTRAEQFF.

The gene calls are TRBV13 and TRBJ1-2; 10 bases line up with TRBD1. The CDR3 consists of 15 residues. The J segment lost 0 bases and the V segment lost 7 bases, leaving 5 bases of the junction unmatched. Germline CDR1 is PRHDT and CDR2 is FYEKMQ (reference sequence). Here the CDR3 reads CASMGTGESNYGYTF. DNA for the CDR3: TGTGCCAGCATGGGGACAGGGGAATCTAACTATGGCTACACCTTC.

The chain carries TRBV5-1 and TRBJ2-3; D is ambiguous. CDR3 length equals 13 residues. V was trimmed by 7 bases and J by 0 bases, leaving 9 bases between them. Germline CDR1 is SGHRS and CDR2 is YFSETQ. CDR3 sequence: CASRVVSTDTQYF. The CDR3, as DNA: TGCGCCAGCCGGGTTGTGAGCACAGATACGCAGTATTTT.

The chain combines TRBV19 with TRBJ2-5, with 9 nucleotides matching TRBD2. This CDR3 comprises 14 residues. The V segment lost 5 bases and the J segment 4 bases; nucleotides outside the gene matches: 5. Per germline, CDR1 LNHDA and CDR2 SQIVND (reference sequence). CDR3 bases: TGTGCCAGTAGTCGCGGGGGGGCGGGAGAGACCCAGTACTTC. As protein: CASSRGGAGETQYF.

The rearrangement uses TRBV6-4 and TRBJ2-3; TRBD2 aligns across 9 bases. Trimming at V came to 5 bases and at J to 2 bases, leaving 8 bases not matched to a gene. CDR3 length: 16 residues. Germline V lookup: CDR1 MRHNA, CDR2 SNTAGT. CDR3 in DNA: TGTGCCAGCAGTCCAGTAGCGGGGGCCTCCACAGATACGCAGTATTTT. This encodes CASSPVAGASTDTQYF.

The chain links TRBV29-1 to TRBJ2-5, with 9 bases fitting TRBD1. The CDR3 is 16 residues long. Germline assignment: CDR1 SQVTM and CDR2 ANQGSEA. The junction had 14 bases not matched to a gene; V was cut back by 8 bases and J by 1 base. CDR3 region: CSTAGTGFKGQETQYF. Here the CDR3 DNA reads TGCAGCACTGCCGGGACAGGGTTTAAGGGCCAAGAGACCCAGTACTTC.

The chain employs TRBV6-5 and TRBJ1-5, with 7 bases matching TRBD1. Germline CDR1 MNHEY, CDR2 SVGAGI. Trimming removed 5 bases from V and 7 bases from J; junction bases left unmatched: 5. The CDR3 consists of 13 residues. The CDR3: CASSRTGLQPQHF. DNA for the CDR3: TGTGCCAGCAGTCGGACAGGTTTACAGCCCCAGCATTTT.

J is TRBJ1-2 and V is TRBV19; weak D call: TRBD1 (6 bases). V shed 5 bases and J shed 2 bases, with 9 bases lying between them. The CDR3 has 13 residues. CDR1 LNHDA and CDR2 SQIVND come from the germline V gene (reference sequence). The CDR3 protein is CASSYQGNYGYTF. CDR3 in DNA: TGTGCCAGTAGTTACCAGGGGAACTATGGCTACACCTTC. Supplemented by reference TRBV19 and TRBJ1-2, the full variable domain reads DGGITQSPKYLFRKEGQNVTLSCEQNLNHDAMYWYRQDPGQGLRLIYYSQIVNDFQKGDIAEGYSVSREKKESFPLTVTSAQKNPTAFYLCASSYQGNYGYTFGSGTRLTVV.

The gene calls are TRBV2 and TRBJ1-2, with 9 bases matching TRBD1. Germline CDR1 SNHLY, CDR2 FYNNEI. V shed 3 bases, J shed 4 bases, and the junction held 9 bases outside the gene matches. The CDR3 loop spans 16 amino acids. The CDR3 DNA reads TGTGCCAGCAGTGACCTCTCGGACAGGGGACTCTATGGCTACACCTTC. The encoded protein is CASSDLSDRGLYGYTF.

The gene calls are TRBV6-5 and TRBJ1-1; 7 bases are shared with TRBD1. Unmatched junction bases numbered 3, after V lost 4 bases and J lost 1 base. Germline lookup yields CDR1 MNHEY and CDR2 SVGAGI. CDR3 length equals 14 residues. The CDR3 here is CASSLTGKNTEAFF. CDR3 coding DNA: TGTGCCAGCAGTTTGACAGGGAAGAACACTGAAGCTTTCTTT.

The rearrangement links TRBV4-3 to TRBJ2-2; 12 nucleotides align to TRBD2. The germline gives CDR1 LGHNA, CDR2 YSLEER. The CDR3 is 19 amino acids. V was clipped by 0 bases and J by 0 bases; unmatched bases: 5. The CDR3 here is CASSQEPSGGAANTGELFF. DNA of the CDR3: TGCGCCAGCAGCCAAGAGCCTAGCGGGGGGGCCGCGAACACCGGGGAGCTGTTTTTT.

The V gene is TRBV19, the J gene TRBJ2-7; TRBD1 aligns across 7 bases. Germline trimming cut 0 bases from V and 0 bases from J; bases unmatched to any gene: 5. This CDR3 has 16 residues. From germline, CDR1 is LNHDA and CDR2 SQIVND (reference sequence). CDR3 DNA: TGTGCCAGTAGTATAGATCGAACAGGGGCCTCCTACGAGCAGTACTTC. Amino acids: CASSIDRTGASYEQYF.

The chain uses TRBV7-9 and TRBJ1-2; unclear D gene. The CDR3 has 12 residues. Per the germline V gene, CDR1 is SEHNR and CDR2 is FQNEAQ (reference sequence). The ends were cut back, 1 base at V and 6 bases at J, with 6 bases in the middle. The DNA for the CDR3 is TGTGCCAGCAGCTTAGTGGTAGATGGCTACACCTTC. Amino acids: CASSLVVDGYTF.

About this clone itself: Its ends do not fully match the called genes, so a read error is possible. The chain has TRBV10-3 and TRBJ2-7, with D perhaps TRBD2 (5 bases). Germline lookup yields CDR1 ENHRY and CDR2 SYGVKD. The CDR3 is 19 residues long. In DNA, the CDR3 is TGTGCCATCAGTGAGCCCCAAGCCCTCGGGGTACTACGTTCCTACGAGCAGTGCTTC. Encoded protein: CAISEPQALGVLRSYEQCF.

The rearrangement links TRBV29-1 to TRBJ2-6; no definite D call. The CDR3 is made up of 16 amino acids. V was trimmed by 0 bases and J by 0 bases, leaving 9 bases between them. Germline V gene sequence: CDR1 SQVTM, CDR2 ANQGSEA. The CDR3 region is CSVEDPGRSGANVLTF. CDR3 in DNA: TGCAGCGTTGAAGATCCAGGTCGCTCTGGGGCCAACGTCCTGACTTTC.

The rearrangement links TRBV6-5 to TRBJ1-5; maybe TRBD1 (6 bases). Trimming left V 1 base short and J 7 bases short, with 11 bases between. This CDR3 region has 14 residues. Germline lookup yields CDR1 MNHEY and CDR2 SVGAGI. The CDR3 here is CASSYLGAGQPQHF. CDR3 DNA: TGTGCCAGCAGTTACTTGGGGGCCGGGCAGCCCCAGCATTTT.

This clone showed up just a few times. The CDR3 spells CASSTRDSYQPQHF. CDR3 DNA: TGTGCCAGCAGCACAAGGGACAGTTATCAGCCCCAGCATTTT. The V gene is TRBV21-1, the J gene TRBJ1-5; the table's TRBD1 call for D was not verified on the DNA. TRBV21-1 is classified as a pseudogene. The CDR3 totals 14 residues.

The chain joins TRBV5-4 to TRBJ1-2, with TRBD1 matching over 7 bases. J gave up 8 bases and V 4 bases, and 20 bases lay outside the gene matches. This CDR3 comprises 17 residues. The V gene's germline CDR1 is SGHNT and CDR2 YYREEE (reference sequence). CDR3 protein: CASSPSLLPGTALGYTF. In nucleotides, the CDR3 is TGTGCCAGCAGCCCCTCCCTTCTCCCCGGGACAGCCCTCGGCTACACCTTC.